Here is one T cell receptor beta chain with its context. Its antigen is undetermined. Germline values: CDR1 MNHEY, CDR2 SVGAGI. The V gene lost 6 bases and the J gene lost 8 bases, with 19 bases spanning the gap. The CDR3 covers 15 residues. This entry comes from a study of long-term antiretroviral therapy in people with HIV. Study-level information: Samples collected earliest predate the 2015 immediate-ART recommendation by about a decade. Overall study findings and caveats: On ART adherence, viral resistance or therapy changes, no data were available. HIV repertoires spanned narrower CDR3 length ranges than controls.

Sequencing relied on immunoSEQ assay v3.0, run at survey level. Clones were sequenced by immunoSEQ multiplex PCR, and TCRdb holds only the in-frame ones, with some missing. The repertoire holds 23,000 or so clones, with more than 80% as singletons. The samples, holding roughly 0.85-10 million cryopreserved PBMC, were thawed before DNA extraction was carried out. The source is a woman in her 40s with HIV. The starting material was unsorted PBMCs, obtained 7.6 years after starting antiretroviral therapy. J is TRBJ1-4 and V is TRBV6-5; TRBD1 is a possible D gene (6 bases). CDR3: CASSSSGASEEKLFF. DNA of the CDR3: TGTGCCAGCAGCTCCTCGGGGGCATCGGAAGAAAAACTGTTTTTT.